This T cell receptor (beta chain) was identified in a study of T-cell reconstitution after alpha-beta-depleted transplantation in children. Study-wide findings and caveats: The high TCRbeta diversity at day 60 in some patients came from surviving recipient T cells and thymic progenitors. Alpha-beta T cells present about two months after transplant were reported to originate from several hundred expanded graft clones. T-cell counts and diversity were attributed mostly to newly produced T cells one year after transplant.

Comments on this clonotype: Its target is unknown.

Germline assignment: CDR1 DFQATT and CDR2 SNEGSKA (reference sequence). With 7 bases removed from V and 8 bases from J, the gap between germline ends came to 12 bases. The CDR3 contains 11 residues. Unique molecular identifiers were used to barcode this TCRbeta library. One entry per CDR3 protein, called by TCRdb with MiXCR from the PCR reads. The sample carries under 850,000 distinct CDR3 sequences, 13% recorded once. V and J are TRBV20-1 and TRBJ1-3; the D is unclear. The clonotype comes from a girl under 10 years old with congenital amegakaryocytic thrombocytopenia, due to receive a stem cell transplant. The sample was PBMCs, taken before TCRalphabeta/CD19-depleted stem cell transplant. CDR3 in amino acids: CSGATRDTIYF. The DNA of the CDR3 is TGCAGTGGGGCGACGCGGGACACCATATATTTT.